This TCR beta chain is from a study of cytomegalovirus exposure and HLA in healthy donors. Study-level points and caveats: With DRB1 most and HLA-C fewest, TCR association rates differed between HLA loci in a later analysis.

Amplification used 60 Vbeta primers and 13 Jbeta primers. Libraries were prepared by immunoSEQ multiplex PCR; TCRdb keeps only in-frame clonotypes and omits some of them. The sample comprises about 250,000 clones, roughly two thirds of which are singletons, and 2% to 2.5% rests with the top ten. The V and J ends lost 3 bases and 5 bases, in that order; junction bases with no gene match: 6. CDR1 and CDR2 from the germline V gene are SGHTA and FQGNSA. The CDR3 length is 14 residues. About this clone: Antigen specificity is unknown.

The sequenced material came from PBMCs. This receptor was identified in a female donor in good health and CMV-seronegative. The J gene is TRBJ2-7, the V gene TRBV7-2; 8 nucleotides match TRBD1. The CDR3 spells CASSLGTGPHEQYF. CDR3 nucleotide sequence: TGTGCCAGCAGCTTGGGGACAGGCCCCCACGAGCAGTACTTC.